These T cell receptor beta chains were read from a single sample in a study of cytomegalovirus exposure and HLA in healthy donors. The protocol was immunoSEQ multiplex PCR, while the TCRdb copy is restricted to in-frame clones and leaves out a portion. The sample includes almost 70,000 clones, around 70% of them seen just once. The specimen sequenced was PBMCs. Receptor source: a male donor in good health and CMV-seropositive. The CDR3 runs from the conserved cysteine through the conserved F or W. A D gene is named only where the DNA matches it firmly. Not every row has a clone size; where given, it reads once, few, many or a size class.

NA	TRBJ2-7	NA	12	TRBV6-6	CASSGQSYEQYF	TGTGCCAGCAGCGGACAGTCCTACGAGCAGTACTTC
NA	TRBJ1-6	NA	16	TRBV5-1	CASSYSPDFGGSPLHF	TGCGCCAGCAGCTATTCGCCAGACTTCGGGGGTTCACCCCTCCACTTT
NA	TRBJ2-6	NA	12	TRBV9	CASAKGANVLTF	TGTGCCAGCGCGAAAGGGGCCAACGTCCTGACTTTC
NA	TRBJ2-3	TRBD1	14	TRBV27	CASSLNRGTDTQYF	TGTGCCAGCAGTTTGAACAGGGGTACAGATACGCAGTATTTT
NA	TRBJ1-1	NA	12	TRBV6-6	CASRAGDPEAFF	TGTGCCAGCCGGGCCGGGGATCCTGAAGCTTTCTTT
NA	TRBJ2-2	TRBD2	14	TRBV7-7	CASSPGGYTGELFF	TGTGCCAGCAGCCCGGGGGGTTACACCGGGGAGCTGTTTTTT
few	TRBJ2-7	TRBD1	14	TRBV5-4	CASRREQGAGEQYF	TGTGCCAGCAGACGCGAACAGGGGGCGGGGGAGCAGTACTTC
NA	TRBJ2-2	NA	15	TRBV7-2	CASSLTVTNTGELFF	TGTGCCAGCAGCTTGACAGTTACGAACACCGGGGAGCTGTTTTTT
few	TRBJ2-2	TRBD2	15	TRBV7-9	CASSSSGGNTGELFF	TGTGCCAGCAGCTCTAGCGGGGGGAACACCGGGGAGCTGTTTTTT
NA	TRBJ1-4	TRBD1	12	TRBV6-1	CASRVQGEKLFF	TGTGCCAGCAGAGTACAGGGGGAAAAACTGTTTTTT
NA	TRBJ2-7	NA	11	TRBV28	CASTTRIEQYF	TGTGCCAGCACGACTAGAATCGAGCAGTACTTC
NA	TRBJ2-7	NA	14	TRBV7-8	CASSSRGTPREQYF	TGTGCCAGCAGCTCAAGGGGGACCCCTCGCGAGCAGTACTTC
NA	TRBJ2-7	TRBD2	15	TRBV6-5	CASSTSSGGPYEQYF	TGTGCCAGCAGCACCTCTAGCGGGGGGCCCTACGAGCAGTACTTC
NA	TRBJ2-3	TRBD2	16	TRBV6-6	CASSSVASGKTDTQYF	TGTGCCAGCAGTTCCGTGGCTAGCGGGAAAACAGATACGCAGTATTTT
NA	TRBJ2-6	NA	16	TRBV5-4	CASSFSVRSGANVLTF	TGTGCCAGCAGCTTCAGCGTTCGCTCTGGGGCCAACGTCCTGACTTTC
NA	TRBJ2-2	TRBD2	17	TRBV7-9	CASSSGLAGVATGELFF	TGTGCCAGCAGCTCAGGACTAGCGGGAGTTGCCACCGGGGAGCTGTTTTTT
NA	TRBJ2-5	TRBD2	14	TRBV2	CARTSGRAGETQYF	TGTGCCAGAACTAGCGGGAGGGCCGGAGAGACCCAGTACTTC
NA	TRBJ1-3	NA	14	TRBV7-2	CASSLGTTGNTIYF	TGTGCCAGCAGCTTAGGAACAACTGGAAACACCATATATTTT
NA	TRBJ2-3	NA	15	TRBV5-6	CASSLAGYVTDTQYF	TGTGCCAGCAGCTTGGCGGGGTATGTGACAGATACGCAGTATTTT
NA	TRBJ1-1	NA	13	TRBV5-1	CASSLEVTAEAFF	TGCGCCAGCAGCTTGGAAGTGACAGCTGAAGCTTTCTTT
once	TRBJ1-1	TRBD1	14	TRBV29-1	CSATGEIGNTEAFF	TGCAGCGCGACAGGGGAGATAGGGAACACTGAAGCTTTCTTT
few	TRBJ2-3	TRBD2	13	TRBV7-3	CASGTSGTDTQYF	TGTGCCAGCGGGACTAGCGGCACAGATACGCAGTATTTT